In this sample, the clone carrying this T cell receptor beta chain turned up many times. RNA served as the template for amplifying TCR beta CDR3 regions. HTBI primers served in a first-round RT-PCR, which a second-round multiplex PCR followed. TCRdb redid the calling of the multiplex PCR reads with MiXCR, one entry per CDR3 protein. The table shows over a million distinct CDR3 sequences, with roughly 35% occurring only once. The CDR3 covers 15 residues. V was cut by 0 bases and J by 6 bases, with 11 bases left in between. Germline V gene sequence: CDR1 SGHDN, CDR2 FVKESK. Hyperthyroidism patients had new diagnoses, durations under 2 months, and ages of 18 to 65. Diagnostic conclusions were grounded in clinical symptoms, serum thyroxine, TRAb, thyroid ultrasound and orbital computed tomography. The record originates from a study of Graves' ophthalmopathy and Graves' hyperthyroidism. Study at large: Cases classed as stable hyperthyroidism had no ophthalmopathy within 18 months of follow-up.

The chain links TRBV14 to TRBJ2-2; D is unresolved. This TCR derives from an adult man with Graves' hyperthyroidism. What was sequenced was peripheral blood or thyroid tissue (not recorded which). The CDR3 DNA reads TGTGCCAGCAGCCAAGATTCCGGGTGGGCCGGGGAGCTGTTTTTT. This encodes CASSQDSGWAGELFF. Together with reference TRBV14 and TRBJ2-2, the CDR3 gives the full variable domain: EAGVTQFPSHSVIEKGQTVTLRCDPISGHDNLYWYRRVMGKEIKFLLHFVKESKQDESGMPNNRFLAERTGGTYSTLKVQPAELEDSGVYFCASSQDSGWAGELFFGEGSRLTVL.